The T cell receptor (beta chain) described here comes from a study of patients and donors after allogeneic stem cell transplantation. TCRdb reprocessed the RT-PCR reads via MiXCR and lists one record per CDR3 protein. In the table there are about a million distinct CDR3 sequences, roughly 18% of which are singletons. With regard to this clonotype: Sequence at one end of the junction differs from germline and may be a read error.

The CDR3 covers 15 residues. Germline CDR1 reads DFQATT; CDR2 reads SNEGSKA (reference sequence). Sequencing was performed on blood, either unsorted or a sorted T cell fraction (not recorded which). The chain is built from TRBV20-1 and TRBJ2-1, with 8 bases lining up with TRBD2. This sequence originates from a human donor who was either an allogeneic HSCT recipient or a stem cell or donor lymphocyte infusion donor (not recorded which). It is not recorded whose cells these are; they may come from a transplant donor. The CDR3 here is CSARGQLAVYNEQFF. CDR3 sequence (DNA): TGCAGCGCTAGGGGCCAACTAGCGGTCTACAATGAGCAGTTCTTC.